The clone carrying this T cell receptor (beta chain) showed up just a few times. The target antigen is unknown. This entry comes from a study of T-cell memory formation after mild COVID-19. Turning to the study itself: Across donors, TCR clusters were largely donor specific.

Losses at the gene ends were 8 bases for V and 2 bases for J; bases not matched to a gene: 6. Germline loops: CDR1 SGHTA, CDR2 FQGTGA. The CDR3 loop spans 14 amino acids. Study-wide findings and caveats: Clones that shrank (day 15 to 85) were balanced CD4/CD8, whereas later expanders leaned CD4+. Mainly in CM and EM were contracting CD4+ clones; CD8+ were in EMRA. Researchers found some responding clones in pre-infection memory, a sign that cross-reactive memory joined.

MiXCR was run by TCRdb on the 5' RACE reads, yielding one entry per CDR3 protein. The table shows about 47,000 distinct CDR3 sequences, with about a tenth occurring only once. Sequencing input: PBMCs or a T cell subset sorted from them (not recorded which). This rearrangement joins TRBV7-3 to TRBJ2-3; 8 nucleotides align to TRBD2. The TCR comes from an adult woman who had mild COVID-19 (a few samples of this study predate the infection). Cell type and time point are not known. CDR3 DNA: TGTGCCAGCGGACAAGCGGGGGACACAGATACGCAGTATTTT. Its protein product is CASGQAGDTDTQYF.